A single sample gave rise to the 26 T cell receptor beta chains below, sequenced in a study of CD8+CD57+ T cells in acquired aplastic anemia. For sequencing, patients were chosen who had shown expansion of CD8+CD57+ cells by flow cytometry. According to the study, genomic DNA was the template for TCR beta VDJ and CDR3 profiling. One entry per CDR3 protein, called by TCRdb with MiXCR from the reads. The table lists roughly 98,000 distinct CDR3 sequences, around 62% of them singletons. What was sequenced was sorted CD4+, CD8+, or CD8+CD57+ T cells (not recorded which) from PBMCs. These receptors all stem from a human donor with aplastic anemia.

This clonotype was counted a few times. The gene calls are TRBV25-1 and TRBJ1-6; tentatively, D is TRBD1 (5 bases). The CDR3 has 15 amino acids. The germline gives CDR1 MGHDK, CDR2 SYGVNS. V shed 3 bases and J shed 10 bases, with 16 bases lying between them. The CDR3 bases are TGTGCCAGCAGTGATAATGGTGGGTGGGACTCACCCCTCCACTTT. This sequence encodes CASSDNGGWDSPLHF.

This clonotype turned up a few times. The gene calls are TRBV15 and TRBJ2-5; D gene ambiguous. In germline, CDR1 is LNHNV, CDR2 YYDKDF (reference sequence). The V end was cut by 5 bases, the J end by 5 bases, with 15 bases between. The CDR3 has 14 residues. The CDR3 protein is CATSGRRTIETQYF. The CDR3 nucleotides read TGTGCCACCAGCGGCCGAAGGACGATCGAGACCCAGTACTTC.

The chain employs TRBV20-1 and TRBJ1-5; possibly TRBD1 for D (5 bases). V lost 4 bases and J lost 6, with 10 bases in between. This CDR3 has 12 residues. The germline V gene encodes CDR1 DFQATT and CDR2 SNEGSKA (reference sequence). CDR3 sequence: CSATAGLQPQHF. The CDR3, as DNA: TGCAGTGCTACAGCAGGGCTTCAGCCCCAGCATTTT.

The chain has TRBV9 and TRBJ2-1; 14 bases are shared with TRBD2. This CDR3 contains 15 residues. Germline V lookup: CDR1 SGDLS, CDR2 YYNGEE. The ends lost 3 bases at V and 6 bases at J; junction bases unmatched: 2. The chain's CDR3 is CASSEGLAGGNEQFF. The CDR3 DNA sequence: TGTGCCAGCAGCGAAGGACTAGCGGGGGGCAATGAGCAGTTCTTC.

This clonotype has just a few counts. This rearrangement joins TRBV20-1 to TRBJ2-7, with 11 bases aligning to TRBD2. Germline CDR1 reads DFQATT; CDR2 reads SNEGSKA (reference sequence). With V trimmed by 3 bases and J by 6 bases, 1 base remained unmatched. This CDR3 contains 12 residues. CDR3 residues: CSASTSGSEQYF. The CDR3 nucleotides read TGCAGTGCTAGCACTAGCGGGAGCGAGCAGTACTTC.

This clonotype has more than one count but fewer than ten. The chain couples TRBV20-1 to TRBJ2-7, with D unclear. This CDR3 comprises 12 residues. V was cut by 2 bases and J by 5 bases, with 10 bases left in between. The V gene's germline CDR1 is DFQATT and CDR2 SNEGSKA (reference sequence). The CDR3: CSARRQSDEQYF. The CDR3 DNA is TGCAGTGCTAGAAGGCAGTCGGACGAGCAGTACTTC.

This clonotype was detected ten times or more. V gene TRBV5-1 combines with J gene TRBJ2-1; 7 bases match TRBD1. In germline, CDR1 is SGHRS, CDR2 YFSETQ. The trim removed 2 bases at V and 7 bases at J, leaving 9 bases unmatched. The CDR3 spans 15 residues. CDR3 region: CASSLRGGPGNEQFF. For the CDR3, the DNA is TGCGCCAGCAGCTTAAGAGGGGGCCCGGGGAATGAGCAGTTCTTC.

V and J are TRBV29-1 and TRBJ2-7; D is unclear. This CDR3 is built from 13 residues. The germline CDR1 and CDR2 sequences are SQVTM and ANQGSEA. Trimming stripped 5 bases from V and 1 base from J, with 12 bases between. The CDR3 region has the DNA TGCAGCGTTCGGCCAGGTGATTCCTACGAGCAGTACTTC. Protein sequence: CSVRPGDSYEQYF.

This clonotype was counted at least ten times. J is TRBJ1-2 and V is TRBV4-1; possibly TRBD1 for D (5 bases). In germline, CDR1 is MGHRA, CDR2 YSYEKL. This CDR3 is 15 amino acids long. V lost 1 base to trimming and J lost 0 bases, with 9 bases between them. In DNA, the CDR3 is TGCGCCAGCAGCCAAGTCATGGGGGCTAACTATGGCTACACCTTC. This gives the protein CASSQVMGANYGYTF.

The chain couples TRBV24-1 to TRBJ2-2, with D perhaps TRBD1 or TRBD2 (6 bases each). V was trimmed by 4 bases and J by 0 bases, leaving 17 bases between them. CDR1 is KGHDR, CDR2 SFDVKD, per germline. There are 18 residues in the CDR3. DNA for the CDR3: TGTGCCACCAGTGACTATAGGGGGGCGACCCCGAACACCGGGGAGCTGTTTTTT. Encoded protein: CATSDYRGATPNTGELFF.

The genes are TRBV20-1 and TRBJ1-5, with D unresolved. This CDR3 comprises 13 residues. In germline, CDR1 is DFQATT, CDR2 SNEGSKA (reference sequence). The V gene lost 3 bases and the J gene lost 5 bases, with 11 bases spanning the gap. The chain's CDR3 is CSAREAVDQPQHF. In nucleotides, the CDR3 is TGCAGTGCTAGGGAGGCCGTAGATCAGCCCCAGCATTTT.

The chain has TRBV7-6 and TRBJ1-3; TRBD1 is a possible D gene (6 bases). This CDR3 comprises 13 residues. CDR1 is SGHVS and CDR2 is FNYEAQ in the germline V gene. CDR3 nucleotides: TGTGCTAGCCAACAGGGTACTGGAAACACCATATATTTT. Translating gives CASQQGTGNTIYF.

This clonotype was counted a few times. The chain links TRBV7-2 to TRBJ2-7; D is possibly TRBD1 (6 bases). Germline values: CDR1 SGHTA, CDR2 FQGNSA. Trimming took 1 base from V and 3 from J, leaving 7 bases between them. CDR3 length equals 13 residues. As DNA, the CDR3 is TGTGCCAGCAGCTTAGGGGGGCGCTACGAGCAGTACTTC. Its translation: CASSLGGRYEQYF.

The CDR3: CSAPTAGYGSADTQYF. In DNA, the CDR3 is TGCAGTGCTCCGACGGCGGGGTATGGGAGCGCAGATACGCAGTATTTT. The J gene is TRBJ2-3, the V gene TRBV20-1; maybe TRBD2 (6 bases). The V end was cut by 5 bases, the J end by 4 bases, with 22 bases between. CDR3 length: 16 residues. CDR1 DFQATT and CDR2 SNEGSKA come from the germline V gene (reference sequence).

The chain has TRBV7-2 and TRBJ1-2; 9 nucleotides match TRBD1. CDR3 length equals 15 residues. The germline CDR1 and CDR2 sequences are SGHTA and FQGNSA. The ends lost 5 bases at V and 14 bases at J; junction bases unmatched: 18. The CDR3 DNA follows: TGTGCCAGCAGCGCCCTCTTATCCGGGACAGGGTCTAAGACCTTC. As protein: CASSALLSGTGSKTF. The full variable domain, completed using reference TRBV7-2 and TRBJ1-2, is GAGVSQSPSNKVTEKGKDVELRCDPISGHTALYWYRQSLGQGLEFLIYFQGNSAPDKSGLPSDRFSAERTGGSVSTLTIQRTQQEDSAVYLCASSALLSGTGSKTFGSGTRLTVV.

In this sample, this clonotype turned up a few times. This chain joins TRBV10-3 and TRBJ1-6; TRBD1 agrees at 9 bases. Germline trimming cut 5 bases from V and 10 bases from J; bases unmatched to any gene: 9. Germline loops: CDR1 ENHRY, CDR2 SYGVKD. CDR3 length: 15 amino acids. Here the CDR3 reads CAISPVGQGKSPLHF. CDR3 nucleotide sequence: TGTGCCATCAGTCCAGTGGGACAGGGAAAATCACCCCTCCACTTT.

A few counts support this clonotype. Here the CDR3 reads CASTGNTEAFF. For the CDR3, the DNA is TGTGCCAGTACGGGGAACACTGAAGCTTTCTTT. The V and J genes are TRBV19 and TRBJ1-1; D is unclear. CDR3 size: 11 residues. Trimming left V 7 bases short and J 1 base short, with 4 bases between. Germline V CDR1 and CDR2: LNHDA, SQIVND (reference sequence). Full variable domain (outside the CDR3, taken from reference TRBV19 and TRBJ1-1): DGGITQSPKYLFRKEGQNVTLSCEQNLNHDAMYWYRQDPGQGLRLIYYSQIVNDFQKGDIAEGYSVSREKKESFPLTVTSAQKNPTAFYLCASTGNTEAFFGQGTRLTVV.

The chain joins TRBV15 to TRBJ1-2; D ambiguous. Germline V CDR1 and CDR2: LNHNV, YYDKDF (reference sequence). This CDR3 has 12 residues. The V gene lost 0 bases and the J gene lost 7 bases, with 6 bases spanning the gap. The CDR3 spells CATSRDRLGYTF. CDR3 nucleotides: TGTGCCACCAGCAGAGATCGGCTTGGCTACACCTTC.

This chain uses TRBV7-3 with TRBJ2-1; tentatively, D is TRBD1 (5 bases). The V gene lost 4 bases and the J gene lost 4 bases, with 8 bases spanning the gap. CDR3 length equals 13 residues. In germline, CDR1 is SGHTA, CDR2 FQGTGA. The CDR3 DNA sequence: TGTGCCAGCAGCTCCGGACATTACAATGAGCAGTTCTTC. Translated: CASSSGHYNEQFF.

The gene calls are TRBV10-3 and TRBJ1-1; tentative D call: TRBD1 (5 bases). Trimming shortened V by 6 bases and J by 0 bases, and 8 bases separated the two germline ends. The CDR3 is 13 amino acids. Germline lookup yields CDR1 ENHRY and CDR2 SYGVKD. This chain's CDR3 is CAIRVRVNTEAFF. DNA for the CDR3: TGTGCCATCAGGGTCAGGGTGAACACTGAAGCTTTCTTT.

The chain is built from TRBV2 and TRBJ2-7, with TRBD2 identical over 8 bases. The CDR3 is 14 amino acids. From germline, CDR1 is SNHLY and CDR2 FYNNEI. V was clipped by 6 bases and J by 3 bases; unmatched bases: 7. The chain's CDR3 is CASSNPGLVYEQYF. The DNA for the CDR3 is TGTGCCAGCAGCAACCCGGGACTAGTCTACGAGCAGTACTTC.

This clonotype was recorded at least ten times. The chain employs TRBV7-6 and TRBJ2-2; TRBD2 agrees at 9 bases. With 1 base clipped from V and 0 bases from J, the junction kept 3 bases outside the gene matches. This CDR3 has 17 residues. The germline V gene has CDR1 SGHVS and CDR2 FNYEAQ. The DNA of the CDR3 is TGTGCCAGCAGCTTAGGGGCTAGCGGGACGAACACCGGGGAGCTGTTTTTT. Residues: CASSLGASGTNTGELFF.

J is TRBJ1-1 and V is TRBV13, with 7 positions matching TRBD1. Germline loops: CDR1 PRHDT, CDR2 FYEKMQ (reference sequence). The J segment lost 2 bases and the V segment lost 3 bases, leaving 9 bases of the junction unmatched. CDR3 size: 16 residues. The CDR3 nucleotides are TGTGCCAGCAGCTTGACAGGGTCTATCATAAACACTGAAGCTTTCTTT. Protein: CASSLTGSIINTEAFF.

In nucleotides, the CDR3 is TGTGCCAGCACCCGAGGGGGCTCCTATGGCTACACCTTC. Translating it yields CASTRGGSYGYTF. The V and J genes are TRBV19 and TRBJ1-2; TRBD1 aligns across 7 bases. Germline V gives CDR1 LNHDA, CDR2 SQIVND (reference sequence). The CDR3 is made up of 13 amino acids. V lost 9 bases and J lost 4; bases outside the gene matches: 8.

The chain employs TRBV15 and TRBJ2-1; unclear D gene. The CDR3 has 15 residues. Germline V CDR1 and CDR2: LNHNV, YYDKDF (reference sequence). With 3 bases removed from V and 4 bases from J, the gap between germline ends came to 13 bases. The CDR3 DNA is TGTGCCACCAGCAGCGATCCGGCCAGGTACAATGAGCAGTTCTTC. It codes for CATSSDPARYNEQFF.

This clonotype was observed a single time. V is TRBV7-8 and J is TRBJ2-7; 9 nucleotides align to TRBD1. This CDR3 contains 17 residues. V lost 1 base to trimming and J lost 4 bases; unmatched junction nucleotides: 11. Per the germline V gene, CDR1 is SGHVS and CDR2 is FQNEAQ. Written as DNA, the CDR3 is TGTGCCAGCAGCTTAGTGGGGGCCGGGACAGGGAAGTACGAGCAGTACTTC. Encoded protein: CASSLVGAGTGKYEQYF.